This is a list of T cell receptor beta chains from one sample in a study of OX40 agonist ivuxolimab in advanced cancers. Sequencing used immunoSEQ multiplex PCR; TCRdb keeps in-frame clones, though not all of them. The sample records tens of thousands of clones, 70% to 80% being singletons. Sequencing used CD4+ or CD8+ T cells sorted from blood, obtained in a trial of the OX40 agonist ivuxolimab. These receptors were taken from an adult with an advanced solid tumor such as melanoma, head and neck, liver or kidney cancer. The CDR3 runs from the conserved cysteine through the conserved F or W. D genes are given only for firm matches. Rows give clone size only sometimes, using once, few, many, or a class for an expanded clone.

clone size	D gene	V gene	CDR3 length	J gene	CDR3 DNA	CDR3 protein
.	.	TRBV19	13	TRBJ2-2	TGTGCCAGTAAGAGGGGGGTCACCGGGGAGCTGTTTTTT	CASKRGVTGELFF
few	TRBD1	TRBV7-6	16	TRBJ1-1	TGTGCCAGCAGCTCTGCGGGACAGGGAGAGAACACTGAAGCTTTCTTT	CASSSAGQGENTEAFF
.	.	TRBV14	12	TRBJ2-7	TGTGCCAGCAGCCAAGAACAACTCGAGCAGTACTTC	CASSQEQLEQYF
once	TRBD2	TRBV7-8	16	TRBJ2-2	TGTGCCAGCATCCTGGGACTAGCGGATAACACCGGGGAGCTGTTTTTT	CASILGLADNTGELFF
.	.	TRBV5-8	14	TRBJ2-1	TGTGCCAGCAGCTTTCGTGCCACCTACAATGAGCAGTTCTTC	CASSFRATYNEQFF
.	TRBD2	TRBV13	16	TRBJ2-3	TGTGCCAGCAGCACGGGACTAGCGGAGGGTTCGGATACGCAGTATTTT	CASSTGLAEGSDTQYF
.	TRBD1	TRBV5-1	14	TRBJ2-7	TGTGCCAGCAGCTTGGAAGGGGGCCGCTACGAGCAGTACTTC	CASSLEGGRYEQYF
.	.	TRBV20-1	11	TRBJ2-1	TGCAGTGCTCTGGATTATGATGAGCAGTTCTTC	CSALDYDEQFF
few	.	TRBV28	13	TRBJ2-1	TGTGCCAGCTCAAACTTCGGGGACCCTAGGCAGTTCTTC	CASSNFGDPRQFF
.	TRBD2	TRBV6-1	15	TRBJ2-1	TGTGCCAGCATGTCCGGGACTAGCGGGAGTGATGAGCAGTTCTTC	CASMSGTSGSDEQFF
once	.	TRBV7-9	14	TRBJ1-4	TGTGCCAGCACCCTAGGGGGAACTAATGAAAAACTGTTTTTT	CASTLGGTNEKLFF
.	TRBD1	TRBV4-1	17	TRBJ1-3	TGCGCCAGCAGCCAAGACCCCGGACAGGTCTCTGGAAACACCATATATTTT	CASSQDPGQVSGNTIYF
.	.	TRBV6-6	16	TRBJ2-2	TGTGCCAGCAGTTACCACGGGCTCGCGAACACCGGGGAGCTGTTTTTT	CASSYHGLANTGELFF
few	TRBD1	TRBV4-1	14	TRBJ1-2	TGCGCCAGCAGCCAAGAAGACAGGGGGTATGGCTACACCTTC	CASSQEDRGYGYTF
few	.	TRBV19	15	TRBJ1-2	TGTGCCAGTAGTATAGAGGGAGGACAGACCTATGGCTACACCTTC	CASSIEGGQTYGYTF
.	.	TRBV19	13	TRBJ2-3	TGTGCCAGTAACTTGGGACTTTCAGATACGCAGTATTTT	CASNLGLSDTQYF
.	.	TRBV7-6	14	TRBJ2-2	TGTGCCAGCATCGGTTACAGCAACACCGGGGAGCTGTTTTTT	CASIGYSNTGELFF
.	.	TRBV5-1	14	TRBJ1-1	TGCGCCAGCAGCTTGCAGGGCTATGGAACTGAAGCTTTCTTT	CASSLQGYGTEAFF
.	.	TRBV9	13	TRBJ2-3	TGTGCCAGCAGCGTCGGACTTGGAGATACGCAGTATTTT	CASSVGLGDTQYF
.	.	TRBV5-1	14	TRBJ1-3	TGCGCCAGCAGGCTAAAGGAGGGGGGAAACACCATATATTTT	CASRLKEGGNTIYF
.	.	TRBV27	15	TRBJ2-1	TGTGCCAGCAGTTTAGTGCGGGTGGTATACAATGAGCAGTTCTTC	CASSLVRVVYNEQFF
.	TRBD2	TRBV7-2	14	TRBJ2-1	TGTGCCAGCAGCCCGGGACTAGCGGGAAATGAGCAGTTCTTC	CASSPGLAGNEQFF
.	TRBD2	TRBV18	14	TRBJ2-7	TGTGCCAGCTCACGATCCACGGGAGGGGACGAGCAGTACTTC	CASSRSTGGDEQYF
.	.	TRBV9	17	TRBJ2-7	TGTGCCAGCAGCACAAGCTTCGCGGGTGGAGAAAACTACGAGCAGTACTTC	CASSTSFAGGENYEQYF
.	.	TRBV27	14	TRBJ1-1	TGTGCCAGCAGCCCCGGTCAGGGGAACACTGAAGCTTTCTTT	CASSPGQGNTEAFF
.	TRBD2	TRBV10-2	14	TRBJ2-1	TGCGCCAGGGCGGGTAGCGGGAGTAGAAATGAGCAGTTCTTC	CARAGSGSRNEQFF
.	TRBD1	TRBV2	13	TRBJ1-4	TGTGCCAGCAGACAGGGGCAATCTGAAAAACTGTTTTTT	CASRQGQSEKLFF
.	.	TRBV20-1	11	TRBJ1-1	TGCAGTGCTAGAGGACAGACTGAAGCTTTCTTT	CSARGQTEAFF
.	.	TRBV2	12	TRBJ2-1	TGTGCCAGCAGCGTGGATTTCGGTGAGCAGTTCTTC	CASSVDFGEQFF
many	.	TRBV6-5	13	TRBJ1-5	TGTGCCAGCAGTCGGCAGGGAGGACAGCCCCAGCATTTT	CASSRQGGQPQHF